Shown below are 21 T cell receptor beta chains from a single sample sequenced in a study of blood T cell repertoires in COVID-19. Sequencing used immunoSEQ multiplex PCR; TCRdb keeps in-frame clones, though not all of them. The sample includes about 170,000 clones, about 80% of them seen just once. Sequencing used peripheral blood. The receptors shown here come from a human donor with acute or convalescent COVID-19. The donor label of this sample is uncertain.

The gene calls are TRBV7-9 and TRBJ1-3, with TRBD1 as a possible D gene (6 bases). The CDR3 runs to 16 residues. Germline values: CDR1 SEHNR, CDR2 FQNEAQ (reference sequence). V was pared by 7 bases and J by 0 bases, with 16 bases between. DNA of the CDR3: TGTGCCAGCACCAGTAGGGGGGGCAGCTCTGGAAACACCATATATTTT. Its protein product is CASTSRGGSSGNTIYF.

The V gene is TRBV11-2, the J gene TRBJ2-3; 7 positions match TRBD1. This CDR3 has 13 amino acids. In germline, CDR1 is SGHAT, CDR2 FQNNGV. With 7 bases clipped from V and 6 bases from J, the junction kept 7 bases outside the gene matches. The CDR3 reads CASTNRGWDTQYF. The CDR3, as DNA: TGTGCCAGCACGAACAGGGGTTGGGATACGCAGTATTTT. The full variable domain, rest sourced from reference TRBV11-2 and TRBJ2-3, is EAGVAQSPRYKIIEKRQSVAFWCNPISGHATLYWYQQILGQGPKLLIQFQNNGVVDDSQLPKDRFSAERLKGVDSTLKIQPAKLEDSAVYLCASTNRGWDTQYFGPGTRLTVL.

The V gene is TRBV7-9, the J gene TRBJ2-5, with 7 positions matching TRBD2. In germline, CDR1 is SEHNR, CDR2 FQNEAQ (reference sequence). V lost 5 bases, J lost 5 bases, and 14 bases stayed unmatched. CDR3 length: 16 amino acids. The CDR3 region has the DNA TGTGCCAGCAGCCCCTCTCAACCGGGAGGCTCGGAGACCCAGTACTTC. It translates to CASSPSQPGGSETQYF. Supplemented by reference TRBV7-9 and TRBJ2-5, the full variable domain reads DTGVSQNPRHKITKRGQNVTFRCDPISEHNRLYWYRQTLGQGPEFLTYFQNEAQLEKSRLLSDRFSAERPKGSFSTLEIQRTEQGDSAMYLCASSPSQPGGSETQYFGPGTRLLVL.

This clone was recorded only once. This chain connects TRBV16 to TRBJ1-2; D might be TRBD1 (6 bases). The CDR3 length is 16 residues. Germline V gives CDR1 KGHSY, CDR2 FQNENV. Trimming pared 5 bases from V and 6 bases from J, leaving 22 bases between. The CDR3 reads CASSYSQGVNQDGYTF. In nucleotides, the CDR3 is TGTGCCAGCAGCTATTCACAGGGTGTTAATCAGGATGGCTACACCTTC. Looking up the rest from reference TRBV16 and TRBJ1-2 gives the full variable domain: GEEVAQTPKHLVRGEGQKAKLYCAPIKGHSYVFWYQQVLKNEFKFLISFQNENVFDETGMPKERFSAKCLPNSPCSLEIQATKLEDSAVYFCASSYSQGVNQDGYTFGSGTRLTVV.

The CDR3 DNA sequence: TGTGCCAGCAGCTTAGACAGGGGGGCCTATAATTCACCCCTCCACTTT. Encoded protein: CASSLDRGAYNSPLHF. The chain recombines TRBV13 with TRBJ1-6; TRBD1 matches 8 bases. Germline lookup yields CDR1 PRHDT and CDR2 FYEKMQ (reference sequence). Trimming cost V 1 base and J 2 bases; bases outside gene matches: 1. The CDR3 runs 16 residues.

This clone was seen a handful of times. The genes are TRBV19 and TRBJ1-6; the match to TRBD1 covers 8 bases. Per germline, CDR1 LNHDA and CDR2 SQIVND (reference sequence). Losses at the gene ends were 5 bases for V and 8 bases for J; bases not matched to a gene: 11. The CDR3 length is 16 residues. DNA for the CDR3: TGTGCCAGTAGTGTGTTGCAGGGACAGGTTCATTCACCCCTCCACTTT. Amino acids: CASSVLQGQVHSPLHF.

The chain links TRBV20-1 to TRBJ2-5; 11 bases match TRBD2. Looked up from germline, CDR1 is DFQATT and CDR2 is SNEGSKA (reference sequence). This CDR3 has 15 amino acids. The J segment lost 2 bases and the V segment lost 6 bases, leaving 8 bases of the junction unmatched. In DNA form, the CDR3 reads TGCAGTGCGAGTCGACTAGCGGGACTTCAAGAGACCCAGTACTTC. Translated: CSASRLAGLQETQYF.

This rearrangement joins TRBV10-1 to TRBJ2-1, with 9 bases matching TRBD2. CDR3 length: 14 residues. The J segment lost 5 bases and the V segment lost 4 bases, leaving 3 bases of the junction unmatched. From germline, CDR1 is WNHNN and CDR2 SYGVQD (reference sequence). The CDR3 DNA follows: TGCGCCAGCAGTGCTAGCGGGGCTAACAATGAGCAGTTCTTC. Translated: CASSASGANNEQFF.

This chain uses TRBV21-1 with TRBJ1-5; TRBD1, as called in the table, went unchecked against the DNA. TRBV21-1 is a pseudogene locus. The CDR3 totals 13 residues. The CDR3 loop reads CAIFRQDNQPQHF. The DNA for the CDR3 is TGTGCCATCTTTCGACAGGATAACCAGCCCCAGCATTTT.

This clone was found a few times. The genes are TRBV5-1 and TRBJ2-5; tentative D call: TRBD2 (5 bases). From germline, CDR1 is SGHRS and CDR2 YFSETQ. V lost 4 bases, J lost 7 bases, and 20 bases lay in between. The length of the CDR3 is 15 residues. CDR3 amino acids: CASSRSGVGSGTQYF. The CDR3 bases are TGCGCCAGCAGCAGGTCCGGGGTGGGTTCCGGGACCCAGTACTTC.

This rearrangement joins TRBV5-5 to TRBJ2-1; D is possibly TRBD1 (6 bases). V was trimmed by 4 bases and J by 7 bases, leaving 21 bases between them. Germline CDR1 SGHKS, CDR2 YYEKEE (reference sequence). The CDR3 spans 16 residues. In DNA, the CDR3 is TGTGCCAGCAGCCAGGATTTGGGGGCTAATAGGAATGAGCAGTTCTTC. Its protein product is CASSQDLGANRNEQFF.

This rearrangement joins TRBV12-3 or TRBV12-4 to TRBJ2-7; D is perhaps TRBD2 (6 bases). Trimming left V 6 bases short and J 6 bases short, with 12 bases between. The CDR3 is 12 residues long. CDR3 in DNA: TGTGCCAGCAGCCCCGAGGGAGGCGAGCAGTACTTC. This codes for CASSPEGGEQYF.

CDR3 nucleotides: TGTGCCAGCAGTTCGACAGGGTGGTCAGATACGCAGTATTTT. Translating gives CASSSTGWSDTQYF. V gene TRBV2 combines with J gene TRBJ2-3, with 7 bases identical to TRBD1. The V gene end was trimmed by 5 bases and the J gene end by 4 bases; junction bases not matched to a gene: 6. Germline lookup yields CDR1 SNHLY and CDR2 FYNNEI. The CDR3 totals 14 residues.

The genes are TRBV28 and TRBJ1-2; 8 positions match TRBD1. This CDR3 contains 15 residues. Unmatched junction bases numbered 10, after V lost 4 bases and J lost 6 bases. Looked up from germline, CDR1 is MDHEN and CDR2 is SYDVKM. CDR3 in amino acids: CASSSGDRRFDGYTF. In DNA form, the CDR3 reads TGTGCCAGCAGTTCCGGGGACAGGCGTTTTGATGGCTACACCTTC.

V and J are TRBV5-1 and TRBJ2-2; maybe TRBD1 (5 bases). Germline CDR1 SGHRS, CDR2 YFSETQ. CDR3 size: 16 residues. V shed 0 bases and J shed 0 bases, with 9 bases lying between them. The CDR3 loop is CASSLDPGTNTGELFF. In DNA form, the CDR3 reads TGCGCCAGCAGCTTGGACCCAGGGACGAACACCGGGGAGCTGTTTTTT.

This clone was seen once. CDR3 amino acids: CASSLALSYEQYF. CDR3 DNA sequence: TGTGCCAGCAGCTTAGCTCTCTCCTACGAGCAGTACTTC. The chain has TRBV7-6 and TRBJ2-7; D gene unclear. The germline gives CDR1 SGHVS, CDR2 FNYEAQ. V shed 0 bases and J shed 0 bases, with 3 bases lying between them. CDR3 size: 13 residues.

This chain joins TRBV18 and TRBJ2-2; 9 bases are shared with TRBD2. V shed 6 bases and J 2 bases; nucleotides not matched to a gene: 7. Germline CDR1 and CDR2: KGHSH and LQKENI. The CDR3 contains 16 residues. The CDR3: CASSTMGLANTGELFF. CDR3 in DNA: TGTGCCAGCTCGACAATGGGACTAGCCAACACCGGGGAGCTGTTTTTT.

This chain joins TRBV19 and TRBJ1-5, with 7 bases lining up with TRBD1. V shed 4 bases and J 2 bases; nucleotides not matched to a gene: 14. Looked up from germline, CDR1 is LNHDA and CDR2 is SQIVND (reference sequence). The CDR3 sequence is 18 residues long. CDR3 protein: CASSREATGDPGNQPQHF. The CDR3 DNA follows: TGTGCCAGTAGTAGGGAGGCCACAGGGGATCCTGGCAATCAGCCCCAGCATTTT.

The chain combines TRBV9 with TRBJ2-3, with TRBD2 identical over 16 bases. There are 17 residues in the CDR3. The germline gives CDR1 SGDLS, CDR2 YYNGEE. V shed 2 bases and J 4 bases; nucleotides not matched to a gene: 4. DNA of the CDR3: TGTGCCAGCAGCGTCGGGACTAGCGGGGGGGCGGCAGATACGCAGTATTTT. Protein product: CASSVGTSGGAADTQYF.

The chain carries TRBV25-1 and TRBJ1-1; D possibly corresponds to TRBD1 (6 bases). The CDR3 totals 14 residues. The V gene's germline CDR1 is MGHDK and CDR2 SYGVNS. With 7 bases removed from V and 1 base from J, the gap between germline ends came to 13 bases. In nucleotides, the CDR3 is TGTGCCAGCACCCGGGGGGGCTGGAACACTGAAGCTTTCTTT. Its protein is CASTRGGWNTEAFF.

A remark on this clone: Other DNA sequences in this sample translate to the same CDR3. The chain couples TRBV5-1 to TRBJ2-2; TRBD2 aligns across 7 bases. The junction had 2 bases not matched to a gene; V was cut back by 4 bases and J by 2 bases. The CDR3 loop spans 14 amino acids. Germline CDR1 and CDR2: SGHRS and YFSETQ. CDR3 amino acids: CASSAGLNTGELFF. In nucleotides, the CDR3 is TGCGCCAGCAGCGCGGGACTAAACACCGGGGAGCTGTTTTTT.